This T cell receptor (beta chain) derives from a study of T cell repertoires in cytomegalovirus infection. Points from the study as a whole: Summed frequency of shared TCR beta families picked out CMV carriers who also had the relevant HLA. HLA-C-restricted CMV clonotypes gave the most frequent clonotype in two of eight donors.

V gave up 5 bases and J gave up 3 bases, with 11 bases separating them. The CDR3 length is 14 residues. CDR1 SGHAT and CDR2 FQNNGV come from the germline V gene. On this clonotype: Its antigen is not known.

TCRdb reanalysed the reads using MiXCR and keeps one entry per CDR3 protein. In the table there are some 400,000 distinct CDR3 sequences, 31% of which are singletons. The TCR comes from a human donor in good health (CMV status not recorded). Some clones in this sample may be carry-over from other donors' samples. Sequences were obtained from PBMCs. The chain employs TRBV11-2 and TRBJ1-5; possibly TRBD1 for D (6 bases). Written as DNA, the CDR3 is TGTGCCAGCAGCACCGGACAGTTCAATCAGCCCCAGCATTTT. Protein sequence: CASSTGQFNQPQHF.